This T cell receptor (beta chain) was observed in a study of cytomegalovirus exposure and HLA in healthy donors. Study information: The approximately 690 first-cohort repertoires and the approximately 130 validation repertoires shared the same platform, a later analysis reported.

The CDR3 runs 18 residues. With V trimmed by 5 bases and J by 4 bases, 15 bases remained unmatched. Germline V gene data show CDR1 as SNHLY and CDR2 as FYNNEI. The assay was immunoSEQ multiplex PCR, and TCRdb's table has in-frame clones only and misses some. The sample holds 85,000 to 130,000 clones, approximately 90% seen once. The V and J genes are TRBV2 and TRBJ2-4; 9 bases are a match to TRBD1. Sequencing was performed on PBMCs. The TCR originated in a woman aged 18-30 years in good health and CMV-seropositive. In DNA, the CDR3 is TGTGCCAGCAGTCCCGGGGACAGGGAGGGCAAGGTTAAAAACATTCAGTACTTC. Its translation is CASSPGDREGKVKNIQYF.